Following are 22 T cell receptor beta chains from one sample sequenced in a study of identical twins. TCRdb called the 5' RACE reads again in MiXCR, with one record for every CDR3 protein. The top ten clones hold about 0.91% of a sample with about 520,000 distinct CDR3 sequences, roughly a fifth of them seen once. These data were also filed under a second study, of T cells expressing NK-cell markers.

The source material was CD4+ T cells sorted from blood. The receptors derive from a woman younger than 30 in good health.

This clonotype has ten or more counts. The rearrangement links TRBV7-2 to TRBJ2-5; 7 nucleotides align to TRBD2. The CDR3 contains 14 residues. V shed 5 bases, J shed 1 base, and the junction held 4 bases outside the gene matches. Germline CDR1 and CDR2: SGHTA and FQGNSA. DNA of the CDR3: TGTGCCAGCAGCCCTCGGGGGGTCCAAGAGACCCAGTACTTC. Translated, it gives CASSPRGVQETQYF. Looking up the rest from reference TRBV7-2 and TRBJ2-5 gives the full variable domain: GAGVSQSPSNKVTEKGKDVELRCDPISGHTALYWYRQSLGQGLEFLIYFQGNSAPDKSGLPSDRFSAERTGGSVSTLTIQRTQQEDSAVYLCASSPRGVQETQYFGPGTRLLVL.

There are a few counts of this clonotype. This chain uses TRBV3-1 with TRBJ1-1; D gene unclear. The germline V gene encodes CDR1 LGHDT and CDR2 YNNKEL (reference sequence). The CDR3 extends over 13 amino acids. Trimming cost V 10 bases and J 4 bases, with 16 bases left between them. This CDR3 is CATTDGRGTEAFF. CDR3 DNA: TGTGCCACCACGGACGGACGAGGCACTGAAGCTTTCTTT.

This clonotype was recorded many times. V usage is TRBV12-3 or TRBV12-4 and J usage is TRBJ2-7, with D possibly matching TRBD2 (5 bases). The CDR3 loop spans 14 amino acids. Trimming stripped 6 bases from V and 3 bases from J, with 15 bases between. In nucleotides, the CDR3 is TGTGCCAGCAGCCCTCAGCGAAGCGGCTACGAGCAGTACTTC. This gives the protein CASSPQRSGYEQYF.

This chain uses TRBV6-1 with TRBJ1-2; D is possibly TRBD1 (5 bases). V was trimmed by 5 bases and J by 5 bases, leaving 12 bases between them. The CDR3 is 13 amino acids. Germline values: CDR1 MNHNS, CDR2 SASEGT. CDR3 DNA sequence: TGTGCCAGCAGTCCCAGGGCCGCGTATGGCTACACCTTC. Its protein product is CASSPRAAYGYTF.

This sequence joins TRBV20-1 and TRBJ1-6, with D possibly matching TRBD1 (5 bases). This CDR3 is 14 amino acids long. V lost 2 bases and J 6 bases, leaving 11 bases between the germline ends. CDR1 is DFQATT and CDR2 is SNEGSKA in the germline V gene (reference sequence). For the CDR3, the DNA is TGCAGTGCTAGAACTCGGGGCGGTAATTCACCCCTCCACTTT. As protein: CSARTRGGNSPLHF.

The V and J genes are TRBV20-1 and TRBJ2-3, with unresolved D. V was trimmed by 3 bases and J by 2 bases, leaving 9 bases between them. From germline, CDR1 is DFQATT and CDR2 SNEGSKA (reference sequence). CDR3 length equals 13 residues. In nucleotides, the CDR3 is TGCAGTGCTAGGGTCCTTTCCACAGATACGCAGTATTTT. Translated, it gives CSARVLSTDTQYF.

The chain is built from TRBV6-5 and TRBJ1-1; no reliable D call. The CDR3 extends over 17 amino acids. Deletions cut 2 bases from V and 7 bases from J, with 23 bases between. Germline V gene data show CDR1 as MNHEY and CDR2 as SVGAGI. The CDR3, as DNA: TGTGCCAGCAGTTACGCGGCAGCTGGTCAGGAAGGGAGTGAAGCTTTCTTT. It encodes CASSYAAAGQEGSEAFF.

This clonotype was recorded at least ten times. The chain uses TRBV5-1 and TRBJ2-1; 7 nucleotides agree with TRBD1. V lost 0 bases to trimming and J lost 4 bases; unmatched junction nucleotides: 4. Germline V lookup: CDR1 SGHRS, CDR2 YFSETQ. The CDR3 contains 15 residues. Here the CDR3 DNA reads TGCGCCAGCAGCTTGGGACAGGGAAGATACAATGAGCAGTTCTTC. Protein: CASSLGQGRYNEQFF.

There are a few counts of this clonotype. The V call is TRBV5-5, the J call TRBJ1-5; D might be TRBD1 (6 bases). The CDR3 totals 15 residues. Germline values: CDR1 SGHKS, CDR2 YYEKEE (reference sequence). The V end lost 5 bases, the J end lost 7 bases, and 19 bases lay between the germline ends. In nucleotides, the CDR3 is TGTGCCAGCAGACGTTCGGACAGCTGGTCCCAGCCCCAGCATTTT. Protein: CASRRSDSWSQPQHF.

The chain carries TRBV7-3 and TRBJ2-3; 9 positions agree with TRBD2. V gave up 5 bases and J gave up 2 bases; unmatched junction bases: 8. This CDR3 spans 16 amino acids. Per the germline V gene, CDR1 is SGHTA and CDR2 is FQGTGA. This chain's CDR3 is CASSPTLAGSTDTQYF. Written as DNA, the CDR3 is TGTGCCAGCAGCCCCACCCTAGCGGGGTCCACAGATACGCAGTATTTT.

The genes are TRBV2 and TRBJ2-2, with D possibly matching TRBD1 (6 bases). Trimming took 4 bases from V and 4 from J, leaving 13 bases between them. Germline assignment: CDR1 SNHLY and CDR2 FYNNEI. The CDR3 consists of 15 residues. CDR3: CASSGFRGTTGELFF. CDR3 nucleotides: TGTGCCAGCAGTGGGTTCAGGGGAACCACCGGGGAGCTGTTTTTT. The full variable domain, with the rest looked up from reference TRBV2 and TRBJ2-2, is EPEVTQTPSHQVTQMGQEVILRCVPISNHLYFYWYRQILGQKVEFLVSFYNNEISEKSEIFDDQFSVERPDGSNFTLKIRSTKLEDSAMYFCASSGFRGTTGELFFGEGSRLTVL.

This clonotype was observed a few times. The chain joins TRBV7-3 to TRBJ2-7, with no clear D. Looked up from germline, CDR1 is SGHTA and CDR2 is FQGTGA. V was clipped by 3 bases and J by 0 bases, with 9 bases between them. The CDR3 is made up of 14 amino acids. The CDR3 DNA is TGTGCCAGCAGCTTCAACGGTAACTCCTACGAGCAGTACTTC. This codes for CASSFNGNSYEQYF.

The rearrangement uses TRBV5-1 and TRBJ2-7; D could derive from TRBD1 or TRBD2 (5 bases each). CDR3 length: 14 residues. Trimming left V 1 base short and J 8 bases short, with 16 bases between. Per germline, CDR1 SGHRS and CDR2 YFSETQ. The CDR3 nucleotides are TGCGCCAGCAGCTTGACCGGGACCGATTTTAAGCAGTACTTC. It codes for CASSLTGTDFKQYF.

The chain has TRBV6-5 and TRBJ2-4, with 8 bases fitting TRBD2. The V gene's germline CDR1 is MNHEY and CDR2 SVGAGI. Trimming removed 0 bases from V and 6 bases from J; junction bases left unmatched: 10. CDR3 length: 17 amino acids. This CDR3 reads CASSYSLTGGPRNIQYF. In nucleotides, the CDR3 is TGTGCCAGCAGTTACTCGTTGACGGGGGGGCCGAGAAACATTCAGTACTTC.

This clonotype was counted a few times. CDR3 loop: CATSPGGQETQYF. The CDR3 DNA follows: TGTGCCACCAGTCCAGGGGGGCAAGAGACCCAGTACTTC. The chain joins TRBV24-1 to TRBJ2-5; TRBD1 might be the D (7 bases). From germline, CDR1 is KGHDR and CDR2 SFDVKD. Trimming left V 6 bases short and J 2 bases short, with 9 bases between. The CDR3 has 13 residues.

The chain joins TRBV10-3 to TRBJ2-7, with 10 positions matching TRBD2. The CDR3 runs 14 residues. With V trimmed by 6 bases and J by 0 bases, 2 bases remained unmatched. CDR1 ENHRY and CDR2 SYGVKD come from the germline V gene. The CDR3 coding sequence is TGTGCCATCAGCCCTAGCGGGAGCTCCTACGAGCAGTACTTC. This sequence encodes CAISPSGSSYEQYF.

This clonotype came up a few times. This rearrangement joins TRBV5-6 to TRBJ1-2; D unclear. The CDR3 spans 14 residues. V was pared by 0 bases and J by 3 bases, with 9 bases between. Germline CDR1 SGHDT, CDR2 YYEEEE. Here the CDR3 reads CASSLGASDYGYTF. As DNA, the CDR3 is TGTGCCAGCAGCTTGGGGGCATCGGACTATGGCTACACCTTC.

There are a few counts of this clonotype. This rearrangement joins TRBV20-1 to TRBJ2-7, with TRBD1 matching over 8 bases. The V gene end was trimmed by 0 bases and the J gene end by 4 bases; junction bases not matched to a gene: 8. The germline V gene encodes CDR1 DFQATT and CDR2 SNEGSKA (reference sequence). This CDR3 region has 15 residues. In DNA, the CDR3 is TGCAGTGCTAGAGATGTCCGGACAGGGCAGTACGAGCAGTACTTC. It codes for CSARDVRTGQYEQYF.

This chain joins TRBV6-5 and TRBJ2-7; D is tentatively TRBD1 or TRBD2 (5 bases each). The CDR3 consists of 15 residues. Trimming left V 0 bases short and J 6 bases short, with 15 bases between. CDR1 and CDR2 (germline): MNHEY, SVGAGI. CDR3 amino acids: CASSYSGAYASEQYF. CDR3 sequence (DNA): TGTGCCAGCAGTTACTCCGGGGCCTATGCCAGCGAGCAGTACTTC.

The chain couples TRBV15 to TRBJ2-1, with 9 nucleotides matching TRBD2. Germline assignment: CDR1 LNHNV and CDR2 YYDKDF (reference sequence). This CDR3 has 15 amino acids. The junction had 10 bases not matched to a gene; V was cut back by 3 bases and J by 10 bases. CDR3 residues: CATSSGSSGRREQFF. CDR3 bases: TGTGCCACCAGCAGTGGGAGTAGCGGGAGACGGGAGCAGTTCTTC.

This clonotype has a count of ten or more. The gene calls are TRBV2 and TRBJ1-3, with D unresolved. Germline V CDR1 and CDR2: SNHLY, FYNNEI. V was pared by 6 bases and J by 3 bases, with 12 bases between. The CDR3 is made up of 14 amino acids. Here the CDR3 DNA reads TGTGCCAGCAGCCTCCCATCGGTTGGAAACACCATATATTTT. As protein: CASSLPSVGNTIYF.

The chain couples TRBV11-2 to TRBJ2-6; TRBD1 matches at 9 bases. Germline CDR1 and CDR2: SGHAT and FQNNGV. Unmatched junction bases numbered 14, after V lost 7 bases and J lost 4 bases. CDR3 size: 18 residues. The CDR3 DNA follows: TGTGCCAGCACCACCAACAGGGGGCTTTTGAAAGGGGCCAACGTCCTGACTTTC. Translation: CASTTNRGLLKGANVLTF.